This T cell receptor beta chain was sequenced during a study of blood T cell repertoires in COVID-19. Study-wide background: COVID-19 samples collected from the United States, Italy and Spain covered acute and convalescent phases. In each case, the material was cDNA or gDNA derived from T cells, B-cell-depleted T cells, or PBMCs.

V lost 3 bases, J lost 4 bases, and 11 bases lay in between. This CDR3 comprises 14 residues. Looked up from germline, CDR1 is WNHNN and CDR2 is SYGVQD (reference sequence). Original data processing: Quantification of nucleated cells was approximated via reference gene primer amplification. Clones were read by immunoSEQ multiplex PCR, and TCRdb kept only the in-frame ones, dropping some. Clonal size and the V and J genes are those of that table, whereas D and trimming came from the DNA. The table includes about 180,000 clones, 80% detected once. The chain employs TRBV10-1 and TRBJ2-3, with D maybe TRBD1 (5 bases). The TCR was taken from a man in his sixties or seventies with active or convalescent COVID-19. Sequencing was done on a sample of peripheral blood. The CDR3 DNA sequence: TGCGCCAGCAGTGAACGGACATTAGCAGATACGCAGTATTTT. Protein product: CASSERTLADTQYF.